This T cell receptor (beta chain) was recovered during a study of blood T cell repertoires in COVID-19. Overall study: T cells, B-cell-depleted T cells, or PBMCs supplied cDNA or gDNA.

Authors' analysis steps: Estimates of nucleated cell counts were drawn from the amplification of reference gene primers. Profiled with immunoSEQ multiplex PCR; TCRdb holds only in-frame clones, not every one. V, J and clone size reflect that table, while D and trimming were determined from the DNA. Of roughly 130,000 clones in the sample, around 84% were seen once. Remarks on this clone: One end of the junction fails to match germline, which may point to a read error.

Germline V lookup: CDR1 SGHAT, CDR2 FQNNGV. This CDR3 spans 13 amino acids. V is TRBV11-2 and J is TRBJ1-1, with D possibly being TRBD1 (6 bases). Sample: peripheral blood. This sequence was found in a man under 40 with COVID-19, enrolled during active disease. In DNA form, the CDR3 reads TGTGCCAGCCGCTTTGGGGGCAACACTGAAGCTTTCTTT. Protein: CASRFGGNTEAFF. Variable domain in full (rest from reference TRBV11-2 and TRBJ1-1): EAGVAQSPRYKIIEKRQSVAFWCNPISGHATLYWYQQILGQGPKLLIQFQNNGVVDDSQLPKDRFSAERLKGVDSTLKIQPAKLEDSAVYLCASRFGGNTEAFFGQGTRLTVV.